This T cell receptor beta chain was recovered during a study of blood T cells in healthy people across ages. The use of a sample-barcoded 5' primer and a J-beta primer mix characterized a second PCR of roughly 6 to 11 cycles. TCRdb reprocessed the 5' RACE reads via MiXCR and lists one record per CDR3 protein. This table has roughly 1,100,000 distinct CDR3 sequences, 20% to 25% appearing once. CDR3 length: 13 amino acids. Germline V CDR1 and CDR2: SQVTM, ANQGSEA. Trimming cost V 4 bases and J 0 bases, with 7 bases left between them. The same data also contributed to another study, on T cells of mothers and their children.

The clonotype originates from a girl aged 2 to 9 in good health. The genes are TRBV29-1 and TRBJ2-1; no clear D gene. The sample taken for sequencing was blood. The DNA of the CDR3 is TGCAGCGTTGTAAGGAGCTCCTACAATGAGCAGTTCTTC. As protein: CSVVRSSYNEQFF.